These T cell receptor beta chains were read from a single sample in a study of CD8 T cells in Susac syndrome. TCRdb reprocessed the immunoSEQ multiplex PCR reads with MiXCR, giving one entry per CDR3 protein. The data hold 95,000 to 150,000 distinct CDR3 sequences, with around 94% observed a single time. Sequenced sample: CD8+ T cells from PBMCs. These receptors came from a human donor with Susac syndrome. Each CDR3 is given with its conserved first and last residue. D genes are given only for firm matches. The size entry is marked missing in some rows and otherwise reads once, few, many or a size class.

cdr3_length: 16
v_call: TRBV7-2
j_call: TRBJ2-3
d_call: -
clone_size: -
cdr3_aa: CASSSYPGRTADTQYF
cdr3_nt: TGTGCCAGCAGCTCCTATCCGGGGAGAACAGCAGATACGCAGTATTTT

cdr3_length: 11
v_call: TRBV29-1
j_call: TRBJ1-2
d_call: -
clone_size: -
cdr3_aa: CSVEEGYGYTF
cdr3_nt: TGCAGCGTTGAGGAGGGGTATGGCTACACCTTC

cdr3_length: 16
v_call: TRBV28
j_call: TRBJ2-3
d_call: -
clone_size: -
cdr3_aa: CASSSNTGLHRDTQYF
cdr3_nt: TGTGCCAGCAGTTCGAACACAGGTCTTCACCGGGATACGCAGTATTTT

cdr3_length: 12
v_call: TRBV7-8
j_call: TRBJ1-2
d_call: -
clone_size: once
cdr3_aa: CASSEQGIGYTF
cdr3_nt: TGTGCCAGCAGCGAACAGGGTATAGGCTACACCTTC

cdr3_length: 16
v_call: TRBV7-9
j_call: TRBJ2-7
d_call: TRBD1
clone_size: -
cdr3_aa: CASSHLPGQGLDEQYF
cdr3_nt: TGTGCCAGCAGCCATCTTCCGGGACAGGGATTAGACGAGCAGTACTTC

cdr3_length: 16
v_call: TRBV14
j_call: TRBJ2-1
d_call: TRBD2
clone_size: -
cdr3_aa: CASSRAGLVMVNEQFF
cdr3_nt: TGTGCCAGCAGCCGAGCGGGACTAGTGATGGTCAATGAGCAGTTCTTC

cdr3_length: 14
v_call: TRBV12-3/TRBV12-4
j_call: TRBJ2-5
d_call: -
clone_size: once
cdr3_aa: CASSSQGGSETQYF
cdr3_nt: TGTGCCAGCAGTTCCCAAGGGGGATCAGAGACCCAGTACTTC

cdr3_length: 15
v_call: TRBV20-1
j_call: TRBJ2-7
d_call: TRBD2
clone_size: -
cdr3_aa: CSATGLAASPYEQYF
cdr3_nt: TGCAGTGCTACCGGACTAGCGGCCAGCCCCTACGAGCAGTACTTC

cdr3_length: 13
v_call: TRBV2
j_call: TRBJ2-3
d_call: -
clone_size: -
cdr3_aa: CASSERGHGAQYF
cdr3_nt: TGTGCCAGCAGTGAACGCGGCCATGGGGCGCAGTATTTT

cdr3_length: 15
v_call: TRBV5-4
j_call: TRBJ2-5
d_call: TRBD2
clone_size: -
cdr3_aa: CASRFWGGDEETQYF
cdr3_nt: TGTGCCAGCAGATTCTGGGGGGGGGACGAAGAGACCCAGTACTTC

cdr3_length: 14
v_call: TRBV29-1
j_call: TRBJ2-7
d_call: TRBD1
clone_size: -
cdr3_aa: CSVVGQGAVYEQYF
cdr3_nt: TGCAGCGTCGTTGGACAGGGGGCGGTTTACGAGCAGTACTTC

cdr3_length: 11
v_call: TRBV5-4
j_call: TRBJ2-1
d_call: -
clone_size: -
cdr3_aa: CASSRLNEQFF
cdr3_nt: TGTGCCAGCAGCCGACTCAATGAGCAGTTCTTC

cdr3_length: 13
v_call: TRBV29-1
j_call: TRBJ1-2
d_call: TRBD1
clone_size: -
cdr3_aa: CSVERDDREGYTF
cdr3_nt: TGCAGCGTCGAACGGGATGACAGGGAGGGCTACACCTTC

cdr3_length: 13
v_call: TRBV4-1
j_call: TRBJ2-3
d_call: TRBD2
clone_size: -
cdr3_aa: CASRGLVPDTQYF
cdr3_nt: TGCGCCAGCCGGGGACTAGTCCCAGATACGCAGTATTTT

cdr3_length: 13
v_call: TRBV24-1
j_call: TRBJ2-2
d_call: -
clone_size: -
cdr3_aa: CATSDQNTGELFF
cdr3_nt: TGTGCCACCAGTGATCAAAACACCGGGGAGCTGTTTTTT

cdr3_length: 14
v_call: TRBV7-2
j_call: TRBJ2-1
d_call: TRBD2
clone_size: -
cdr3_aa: CASSLRTSGGEQFF
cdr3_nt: TGTGCCAGCAGCTTAAGGACTAGCGGGGGTGAGCAGTTCTTC

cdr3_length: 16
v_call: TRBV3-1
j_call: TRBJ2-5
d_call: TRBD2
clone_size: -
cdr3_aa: CASSQGTSGPQETQYF
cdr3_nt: TGTGCCAGCAGCCAAGGGACTAGCGGGCCCCAAGAGACCCAGTACTTC

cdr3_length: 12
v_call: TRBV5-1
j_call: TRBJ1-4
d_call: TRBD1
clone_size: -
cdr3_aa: CASYQGGEKLFF
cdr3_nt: TGCGCCAGCTACCAGGGGGGTGAAAAACTGTTTTTT

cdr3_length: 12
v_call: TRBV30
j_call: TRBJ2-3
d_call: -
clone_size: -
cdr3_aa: CAWSVQAMEQYF
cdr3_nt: TGTGCCTGGAGTGTACAGGCGATGGAGCAGTATTTT

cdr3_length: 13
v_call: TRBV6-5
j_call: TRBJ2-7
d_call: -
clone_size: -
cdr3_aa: CASSYSVSYEQYF
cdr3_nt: TGTGCCAGCAGTTACTCAGTCTCCTACGAGCAGTACTTC

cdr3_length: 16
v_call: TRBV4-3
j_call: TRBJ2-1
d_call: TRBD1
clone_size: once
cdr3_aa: CASSQDRGLIGNEQFF
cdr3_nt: TGCGCCAGCAGCCAAGACAGGGGGCTCATAGGGAATGAGCAGTTCTTC

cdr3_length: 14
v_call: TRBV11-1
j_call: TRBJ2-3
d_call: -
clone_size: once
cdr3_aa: CASSSLGASDTQYF
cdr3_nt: TGTGCCAGCAGCTCCCTCGGGGCCTCAGATACGCAGTATTTT

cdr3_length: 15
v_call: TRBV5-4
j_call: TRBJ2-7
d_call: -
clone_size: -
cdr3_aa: CASSLRAGISYEQYF
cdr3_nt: TGTGCCAGCAGCTTGAGGGCAGGGATCTCCTACGAGCAGTACTTC

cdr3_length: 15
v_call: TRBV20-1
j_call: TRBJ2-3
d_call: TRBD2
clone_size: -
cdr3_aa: CSAGKLAASTDTQYF
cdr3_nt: TGCAGTGCTGGAAAGCTAGCGGCTAGCACAGATACGCAGTATTTT

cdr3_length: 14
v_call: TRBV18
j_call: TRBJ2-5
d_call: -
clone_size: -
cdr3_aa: CASSAGTNVETQYF
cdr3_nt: TGTGCCAGCTCAGCCGGGACAAACGTGGAGACCCAGTACTTC

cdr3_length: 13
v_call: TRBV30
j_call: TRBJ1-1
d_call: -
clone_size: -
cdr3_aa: CAWEGDTNTEAFF
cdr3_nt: TGTGCCTGGGAGGGGGACACTAACACTGAAGCTTTCTTT

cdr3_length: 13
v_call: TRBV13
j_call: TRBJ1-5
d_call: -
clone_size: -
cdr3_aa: CASSPRGDQPQHF
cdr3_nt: TGTGCCAGCAGTCCCAGAGGAGATCAGCCCCAGCATTTT

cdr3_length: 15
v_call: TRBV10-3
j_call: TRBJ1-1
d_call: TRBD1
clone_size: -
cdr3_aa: CAISEARGLNTEAFF
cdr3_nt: TGTGCCATCAGCGAGGCCAGGGGGCTTAACACTGAAGCTTTCTTT

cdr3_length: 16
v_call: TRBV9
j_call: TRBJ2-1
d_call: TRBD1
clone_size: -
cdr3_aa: CASSAIPGQGLYEQFF
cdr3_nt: TGTGCCAGCAGCGCGATCCCCGGACAGGGGCTCTATGAGCAGTTCTTC

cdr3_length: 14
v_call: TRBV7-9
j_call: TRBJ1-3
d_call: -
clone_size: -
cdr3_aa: CASFPGRVGNTIYF
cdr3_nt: TGTGCCAGCTTCCCGGGGAGGGTTGGAAACACCATATATTTT

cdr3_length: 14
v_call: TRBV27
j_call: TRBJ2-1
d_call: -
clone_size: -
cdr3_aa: CASSFRQFGFGQFF
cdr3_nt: TGTGCCAGCAGTTTCCGGCAATTCGGGTTTGGGCAGTTCTTC

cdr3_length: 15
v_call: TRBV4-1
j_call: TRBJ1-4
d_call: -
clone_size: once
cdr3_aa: CASSQAYPTNEKLFF
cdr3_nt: TGCGCCAGCAGCCAAGCTTACCCAACTAATGAAAAACTGTTTTTT

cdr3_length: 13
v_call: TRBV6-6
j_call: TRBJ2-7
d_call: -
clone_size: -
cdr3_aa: CASSYRGTDEQYF
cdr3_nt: TGTGCCAGCAGTTACAGGGGTACCGACGAGCAGTACTTC

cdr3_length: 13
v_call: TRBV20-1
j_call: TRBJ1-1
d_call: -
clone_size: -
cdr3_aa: CSVDGSRETEAFF
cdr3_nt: TGCAGTGTTGATGGATCTAGGGAGACTGAAGCTTTCTTT

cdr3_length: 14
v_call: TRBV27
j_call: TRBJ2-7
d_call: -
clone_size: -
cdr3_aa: CASSLSGPSYEQYF
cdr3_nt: TGTGCCAGCAGTTTATCAGGCCCATCCTACGAGCAGTACTTC

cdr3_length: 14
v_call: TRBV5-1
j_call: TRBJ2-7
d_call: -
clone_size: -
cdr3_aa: CASSLMTQTYEQYF
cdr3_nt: TGCGCCAGCAGCCTAATGACCCAAACCTACGAGCAGTACTTC

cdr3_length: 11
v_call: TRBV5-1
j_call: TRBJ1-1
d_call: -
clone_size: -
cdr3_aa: CASSLGGAAFF
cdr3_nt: TGCGCCAGCAGCTTGGGAGGGGCAGCTTTCTTT

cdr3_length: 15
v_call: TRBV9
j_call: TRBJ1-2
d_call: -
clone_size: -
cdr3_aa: CASSAPVKGTYGYTF
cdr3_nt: TGTGCCAGCAGCGCTCCGGTGAAGGGGACCTATGGCTACACCTTC

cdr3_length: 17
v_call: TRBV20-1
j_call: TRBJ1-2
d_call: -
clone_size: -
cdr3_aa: CSAKRRGGAGTNYGYTF
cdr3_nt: TGCAGTGCCAAGCGGAGGGGGGGCGCCGGTACTAACTATGGCTACACCTTC

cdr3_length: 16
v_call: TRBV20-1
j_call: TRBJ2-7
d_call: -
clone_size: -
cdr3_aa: CSALPGAGEPSYEQYF
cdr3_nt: TGCAGTGCCCTCCCGGGGGCGGGGGAACCTTCCTACGAGCAGTACTTC

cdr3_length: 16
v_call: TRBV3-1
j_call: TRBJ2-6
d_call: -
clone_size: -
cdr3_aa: CASSQYGGEGANVLTF
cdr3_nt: TGTGCCAGCAGCCAATACGGGGGAGAAGGGGCCAACGTCCTGACTTTC

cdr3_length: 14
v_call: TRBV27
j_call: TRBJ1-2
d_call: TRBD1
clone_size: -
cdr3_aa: CASSARTGRDGYTF
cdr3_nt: TGTGCCAGCAGTGCACGGACAGGGCGAGATGGCTACACCTTC

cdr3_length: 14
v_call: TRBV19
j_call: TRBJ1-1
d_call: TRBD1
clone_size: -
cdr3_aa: CASSLGQGGTEAFF
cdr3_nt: TGTGCCAGTAGTCTAGGACAGGGAGGCACTGAAGCTTTTTTT

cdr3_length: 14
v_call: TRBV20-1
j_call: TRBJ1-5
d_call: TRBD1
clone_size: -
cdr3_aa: CSALGQGATQPQHF
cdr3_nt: TGCAGTGCACTTGGACAGGGGGCAACTCAGCCCCAGCATTTT

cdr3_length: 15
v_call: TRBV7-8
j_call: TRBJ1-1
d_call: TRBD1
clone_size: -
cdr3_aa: CASSSRQGMNTEAFF
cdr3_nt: TGTGCCAGCAGCTCGCGACAGGGAATGAACACTGAAGCTTTCTTT

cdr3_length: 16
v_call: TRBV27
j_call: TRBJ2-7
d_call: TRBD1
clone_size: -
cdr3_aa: CASSSLKDRGLYEQYF
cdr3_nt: TGTGCCAGCAGTTCTCTTAAGGACAGGGGGCTCTACGAGCAGTACTTC

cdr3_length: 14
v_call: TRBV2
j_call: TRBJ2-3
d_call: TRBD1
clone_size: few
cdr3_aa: CASSGTASTDTQYF
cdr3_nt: TGTGCCAGCAGCGGGACAGCTAGCACAGATACGCAGTATTTT

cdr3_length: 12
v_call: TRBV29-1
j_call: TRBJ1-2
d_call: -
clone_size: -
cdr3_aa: CSVDVGASGYTF
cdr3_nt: TGCAGCGTTGATGTGGGGGCGAGTGGCTACACCTTC

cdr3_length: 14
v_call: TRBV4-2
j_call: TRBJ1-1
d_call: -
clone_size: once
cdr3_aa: CASSQEDMNTEAFF
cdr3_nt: TGTGCCAGCAGCCAAGAGGACATGAACACTGAAGCTTTCTTT

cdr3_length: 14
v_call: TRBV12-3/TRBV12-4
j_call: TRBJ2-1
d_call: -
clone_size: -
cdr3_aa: CASSPSLRGNEQFF
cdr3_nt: TGTGCCAGCAGCCCCTCACTCCGGGGCAATGAGCAGTTCTTC

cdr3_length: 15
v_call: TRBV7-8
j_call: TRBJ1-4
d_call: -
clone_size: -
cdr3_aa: CASSLAYSTNEKLFF
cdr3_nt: TGTGCCAGCAGCTTAGCTTATTCAACTAATGAAAAACTGTTTTTT

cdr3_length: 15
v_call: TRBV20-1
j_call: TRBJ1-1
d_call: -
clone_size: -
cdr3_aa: CSARDDAVMNTEAFF
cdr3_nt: TGCAGTGCTAGAGATGATGCGGTCATGAACACTGAAGCTTTCTTT

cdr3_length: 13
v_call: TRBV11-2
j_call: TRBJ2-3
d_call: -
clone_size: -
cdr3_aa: CASSFEPTDTQYF
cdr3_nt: TGTGCCAGCAGCTTTGAACCGACAGATACGCAGTATTTT

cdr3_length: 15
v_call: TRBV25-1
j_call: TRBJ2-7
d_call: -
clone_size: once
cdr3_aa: CASSKSGTREGEQYF
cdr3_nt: TGTGCCAGCAGTAAATCCGGGACAAGGGAAGGCGAGCAGTACTTC

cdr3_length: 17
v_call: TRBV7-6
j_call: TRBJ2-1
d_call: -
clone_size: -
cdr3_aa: CASSLRADGGTYNEQFF
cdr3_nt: TGTGCCAGCAGCCTTAGGGCGGACGGGGGCACGTACAATGAGCAGTTCTTC

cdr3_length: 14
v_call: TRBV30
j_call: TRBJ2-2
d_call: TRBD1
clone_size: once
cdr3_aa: CAWSVGQAAGELFF
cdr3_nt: TGTGCCTGGAGTGTGGGACAGGCCGCCGGGGAGCTGTTTTTT

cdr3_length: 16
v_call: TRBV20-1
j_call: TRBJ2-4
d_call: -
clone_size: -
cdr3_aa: CSAREGLDLAKNIQYF
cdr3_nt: TGCAGTGCTAGAGAAGGACTGGATTTAGCCAAAAACATTCAGTACTTC

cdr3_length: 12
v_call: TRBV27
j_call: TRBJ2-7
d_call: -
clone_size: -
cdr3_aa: CASSAGADEQYF
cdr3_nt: TGTGCCAGCAGTGCTGGGGCGGACGAGCAGTACTTC

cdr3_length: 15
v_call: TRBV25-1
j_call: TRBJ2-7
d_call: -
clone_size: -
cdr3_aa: CASSETGIVSYEQYF
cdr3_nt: TGTGCCAGCAGTGAAACAGGGATTGTGTCCTACGAGCAGTACTTC